This TCR beta chain was identified during a study of vaccination and CD4 T cells after COVID-19. The treatment denotes: approximately nine-day PBMC culture with coronavirus spike peptide pools or control peptides (ViraFEST assay). This clonotype was seen only a few times. What it binds is not known. Once obtained from cultured CD4+ T cells, the DNA was sequenced using the Oncomine TCR Beta short-read assay. TCRdb independently ran MiXCR on the PCR reads; one entry per CDR3 protein. The sample lists over 9,000 distinct CDR3 sequences, about 45% occurring once. With 0 bases removed from V and 6 bases from J, the gap between germline ends came to 17 bases. This CDR3 contains 17 residues. Germline V gene data show CDR1 as SGHNT and CDR2 as YENEEA.

The sample comprised CD4+ T cells from blood, cultured in vitro. This chain joins TRBV11-3 and TRBJ2-2; D not resolved. This receptor was identified in a human donor who had recovered from COVID-19. The CDR3 spells CASSLEDLGQQAGELFF. Here the CDR3 DNA reads TGTGCCAGCAGCTTAGAAGACCTGGGCCAGCAGGCCGGGGAGCTGTTTTTT. Supplemented by reference TRBV11-3 and TRBJ2-2, the full variable domain reads EAGVVQSPRYKIIEKKQPVAFWCNPISGHNTLYWYLQNLGQGPELLIRYENEEAVDDSQLPKDRFSAERLKGVDSTLKIQPAELGDSAVYLCASSLEDLGQQAGELFFGEGSRLTVL.